This record concerns one TCR beta chain sequence. Its cognate antigen is unknown. The CDR3 is 15 residues long. V was cut by 5 bases and J by 0 bases, with 13 bases left in between. Per the germline V gene, CDR1 is SEHNR and CDR2 is FQNEAQ (reference sequence). The data originate from a study of T-cell reconstitution after alpha-beta-depleted transplantation in children. Study-wide results and limits: At the one-year point after transplant, T-cell counts and TCRbeta diversity were found to come mostly from T cells that had been newly produced. Reported findings indicate that, about two months after transplant, alpha-beta T cells came from several hundred expanded clones, which were derived from non-depleted graft cells. Recipient T cells and thymic progenitors that survived were the source of the high TCRbeta diversity seen at day 60 in some patients.

For TCRbeta, the library was prepared with unique molecular identifiers. TCRdb independently ran MiXCR on the PCR reads; one entry per CDR3 protein. This table has roughly 400,000 distinct CDR3 sequences, over 40% appearing once. J is TRBJ1-1 and V is TRBV7-9; D not resolved. The sequenced sample was PBMCs, obtained before TCRalphabeta/CD19-depleted stem cell transplant. This clonotype originated in a girl aged 2-10 years with aplastic anemia, due to receive a stem cell transplant. CDR3 in amino acids: CASSHREPVNTEAFF. As DNA, the CDR3 is TGTGCCAGCAGCCACCGGGAGCCAGTGAACACTGAAGCTTTCTTT.